This TCR beta chain was captured by sequencing in a study of cytomegalovirus exposure and HLA in healthy donors. As for the study in general: Earlier findings included 90 million to 120 million unique TCR beta sequences obtained from some 180 million T cells.

Study observations and caveats: Among TCR beta chains of equal frequency, HLA-associated ones were more clonally expanded in a later analysis.

As regards this clone: What it binds is unknown.

V lost 5 bases and J lost 1, with 17 bases in between. The germline V gene encodes CDR1 SEHNR and CDR2 FQNEAQ (reference sequence). The CDR3 runs 16 residues. Both 60 Vbeta primers and 13 Jbeta primers went into the PCR. The protocol was immunoSEQ multiplex PCR, while the TCRdb copy is restricted to in-frame clones and leaves out a portion. The repertoire consists of around 150,000 clones, with 60% to 70% occurring once and the leading ten covering 6% to 8.5%. The TCR originated in a woman between 55 and 75 years old in good health and CMV-seropositive. J is TRBJ1-1 and V is TRBV7-9; possibly TRBD1 for D (5 bases). Sequencing was performed on PBMCs. CDR3 DNA: TGTGCCAGCAGCCGGCATGCAGGGATTGGGAACACTGAAGCTTTCTTT. Encoded protein: CASSRHAGIGNTEAFF.